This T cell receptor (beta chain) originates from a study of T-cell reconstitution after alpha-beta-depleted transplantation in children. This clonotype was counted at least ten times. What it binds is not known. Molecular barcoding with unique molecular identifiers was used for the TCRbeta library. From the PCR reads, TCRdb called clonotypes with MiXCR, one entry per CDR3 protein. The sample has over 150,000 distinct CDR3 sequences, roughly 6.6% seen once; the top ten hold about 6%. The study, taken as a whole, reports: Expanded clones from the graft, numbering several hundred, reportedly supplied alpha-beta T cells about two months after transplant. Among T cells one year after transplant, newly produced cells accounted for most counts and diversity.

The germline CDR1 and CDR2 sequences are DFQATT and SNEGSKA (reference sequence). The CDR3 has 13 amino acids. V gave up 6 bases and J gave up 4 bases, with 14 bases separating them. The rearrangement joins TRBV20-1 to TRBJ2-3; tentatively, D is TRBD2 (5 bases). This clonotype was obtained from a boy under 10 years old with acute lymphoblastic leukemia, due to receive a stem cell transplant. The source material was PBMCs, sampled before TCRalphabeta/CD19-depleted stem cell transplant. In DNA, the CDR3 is TGCAGTGCGGTAGAAATGCGGGCAGATACGCAGTATTTT. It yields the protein CSAVEMRADTQYF.